These T cell receptor beta chains were read from a single sample in a study of blood T cell repertoires in COVID-19. The data were produced by immunoSEQ multiplex PCR, yet TCRdb's version contains in-frame clones alone and is incomplete. The sample has 210,000 or so clones, roughly 87% seen once; the top ten hold under 14%. Sample: PBMCs or T cells enriched from blood (not recorded which). Receptor source: a man in his thirties or forties who had recovered from COVID-19. The CDR3 runs from the conserved cysteine through the conserved F or W. D genes are given only for firm matches. Where a row states a size, it is once, few, many or the class of an expanded clone; other rows omit it.

V gene,clone size,J gene,D gene,CDR3 protein,CDR3 DNA
TRBV5-6,-,TRBJ2-7,-,CASSLWLLRDIPGYEQYF,TGTGCCAGCAGCTTGTGGCTCTTGAGGGACATACCGGGCTACGAGCAGTACTTC
TRBV19,once,TRBJ2-1,-,CASNSKGVSYNEQFF,TGTGCCAGTAACTCAAAAGGGGTCTCCTACAATGAGCAGTTCTTC
TRBV4-2,-,TRBJ2-2,TRBD2,CASSQFSVAGGAGELFF,TGTGCCAGCAGCCAATTCTCCGTAGCGGGGGGGGCCGGGGAGCTGTTTTTT
TRBV30,-,TRBJ1-2,-,CAWTVQGRYGYTF,TGTGCCTGGACTGTCCAGGGGCGGTATGGCTACACCTTC
TRBV5-1,-,TRBJ2-1,TRBD2,CASSLEMTGTSGNNEQFF,TGCGCCAGCAGCTTGGAGATGACCGGGACTAGCGGCAACAATGAGCAGTTCTTC
TRBV6-2/TRBV6-3,-,TRBJ2-7,-,CASSSQFGEQYF,TGTGCCAGCAGTTCACAGTTTGGCGAGCAGTACTTC
TRBV27,-,TRBJ1-5,TRBD1,CASSPDRGQPQHF,TGTGCCAGCAGTCCGGACAGGGGTCAGCCCCAGCATTTT
TRBV19,-,TRBJ2-1,-,CASSNTIDRHNEQFF,TGTGCCAGTAGTAACACCATCGATCGCCACAATGAGCAGTTCTTC
TRBV7-9,-,TRBJ1-1,TRBD1,CASSPSQGANTEAFF,TGTGCCAGCAGCCCCTCACAGGGGGCGAACACTGAAGCTTTCTTT
TRBV6-5,-,TRBJ1-1,TRBD1,CASRTSYRGNTEAFF,TGTGCCAGCCGAACGTCGTACAGGGGGAACACTGAAGCTTTCTTT
TRBV11-3,-,TRBJ1-1,-,CASGDNQNTEAFF,TGTGCCAGCGGAGATAATCAGAACACTGAAGCTTTCTTT
TRBV5-1,-,TRBJ2-1,TRBD2,CASMAGGPEGEQFF,TGCGCCAGCATGGCGGGAGGGCCCGAGGGAGAGCAGTTCTTC
TRBV19,-,TRBJ1-4,-,CASNEILHRKLFF,TGTGCCAGTAATGAAATCCTTCACAGGAAACTGTTTTTT
TRBV19,-,TRBJ2-7,-,CASSPNEHRGEQYF,TGTGCCAGTAGTCCTAACGAACACCGGGGCGAGCAGTACTTC
TRBV19,-,TRBJ1-6,TRBD1,CASKQGSNSPLHF,TGTGCCAGTAAACAGGGGAGTAATTCACCCCTCCACTTT
TRBV18,-,TRBJ2-4,TRBD1,CASSLSGQGFAKNIQYF,TGTGCCAGCTCACTCTCGGGACAGGGCTTTGCCAAAAACATTCAGTACTTC
TRBV19,-,TRBJ1-6,-,CASSLTVTYNSPLHF,TGTGCCAGTAGTCTCACAGTGACCTATAATTCACCCCTCCACTTT
TRBV3-1/TRBV3-2,-,TRBJ2-7,TRBD2,CASSQDLPGGTYEQYF,TGTGCCAGCAGCCAAGATTTGCCGGGAGGGACCTACGAGCAGTACTTC
TRBV5-1,-,TRBJ1-1,-,CASSFNQGRNTEAFF,TGCGCCAGCAGCTTTAATCAGGGGCGGAACACTGAAGCTTTCTTT
TRBV27,-,TRBJ1-2,-,CASSLSLYSYGYTF,TGTGCCAGCAGTTTGTCTCTATACTCGTATGGCTACACCTTC
TRBV10-1,-,TRBJ2-1,-,CASSESSPYNEQFF,TGCGCCAGCAGTGAGTCTTCTCCGTACAATGAGCAGTTCTTC
TRBV7-9,-,TRBJ2-7,TRBD1,CASSIQGASNEQYF,TGTGCCAGCAGCATCCAGGGGGCTTCCAACGAGCAGTACTTC
TRBV19,-,TRBJ1-2,-,CASSIDRSYGYTF,TGTGCCAGTAGTATAGATCGGAGCTATGGCTACACCTTC
TRBV5-4,-,TRBJ2-5,-,CASSLGAGWGGQETQYF,TGTGCCAGCAGCTTGGGGGCGGGGTGGGGAGGCCAAGAGACCCAGTACTTC
TRBV7-9,-,TRBJ2-2,TRBD2,CASSLGLGTKDTGELFF,TGTGCCAGCAGCTTAGGTCTGGGGACTAAGGACACCGGGGAGCTGTTTTTT
TRBV28,-,TRBJ1-2,-,CAGGAGYGYTF,TGTGCCGGGGGCGCGGGCTATGGCTACACCTTC
TRBV5-1,-,TRBJ2-3,-,CASSLNRVADTQYF,TGCGCCAGCAGCTTGAACCGGGTCGCAGATACGCAGTATTTT
TRBV11-2,-,TRBJ2-7,-,CASARVDSYEQYF,TGTGCCAGCGCCCGCGTCGACTCCTACGAGCAGTACTTC
TRBV11-2,-,TRBJ2-1,-,CASSLEWTPSYNEQFF,TGTGCCAGCAGCTTAGAATGGACTCCCTCCTACAATGAGCAGTTCTTC
TRBV7-9,-,TRBJ1-3,TRBD1,CASSFTGTAGNTIYF,TGTGCCAGCAGTTTTACCGGGACAGCTGGAAACACCATATATTTT
TRBV3-1/TRBV3-2,-,TRBJ2-2,-,CASSQDRTSGGGELFF,TGTGCCAGCAGCCAAGACCGCACGTCCGGCGGCGGGGAGCTGTTTTTT
TRBV30,-,TRBJ1-1,-,CAWRPGFNTEAFF,TGTGCCTGGAGGCCAGGCTTTAACACTGAAGCTTTCTTT
TRBV6-6,-,TRBJ1-5,TRBD1,CASSLGRGWTSSQHF,TGTGCCAGCAGTTTGGGCAGGGGGTGGACTTCGTCCCAGCATTTT
TRBV5-4,-,TRBJ2-3,-,CASNRGTTSTDTQYF,TGTGCCAGCAATCGCGGGACGACAAGCACAGATACGCAGTATTTT
TRBV24-1,-,TRBJ1-4,TRBD1,CATTPLQGAREKLFF,TGTGCCACCACCCCCTTGCAGGGGGCGCGGGAAAAACTGTTTTTT
TRBV12-3/TRBV12-4,-,TRBJ1-1,-,CASSFQVSPEAFF,TGTGCCAGCAGTTTTCAGGTATCCCCTGAAGCTTTCTTT
TRBV27,few,TRBJ1-2,-,CASSGGGARGYTF,TGTGCCAGCAGTGGCGGGGGGGCTCGGGGCTACACCTTC
TRBV7-2,-,TRBJ2-4,-,CASSLAFQGTKNIQYF,TGTGCCAGCAGCTTAGCATTTCAGGGTACCAAAAACATTCAGTACTTC
TRBV3-1/TRBV3-2,-,TRBJ2-1,-,CASSPPRGGEQFF,TGTGCCAGCAGCCCTCCCAGGGGAGGGGAGCAGTTCTTC
TRBV7-9,once,TRBJ2-7,-,CASSLSRGGSSYEQYF,TGTGCCAGCAGCTTATCCCGCGGCGGCTCAAGTTACGAGCAGTACTTC
TRBV7-9,few,TRBJ1-6,TRBD1,CASSLAGQSSYNSPLHF,TGTGCCAGCAGCTTAGCGGGACAGAGCTCCTATAATTCACCCCTCCACTTT
TRBV7-8,-,TRBJ1-4,TRBD1,CASRRDRGGTNEKLFF,TGTGCCAGCAGACGGGACAGGGGGGGAACTAATGAAAAACTGTTTTTT
TRBV7-8,-,TRBJ2-2,-,CASSLALVEQGDRELFF,TGTGCCAGCAGCTTAGCGTTGGTAGAACAGGGAGACCGGGAGCTGTTTTTT
TRBV7-2,few,TRBJ2-7,TRBD2,CASSPGGGGAKEQYF,TGTGCCAGCAGTCCGGGGGGAGGCGGCGCGAAGGAGCAGTACTTC
TRBV5-1,once,TRBJ2-3,-,CASSPLASAARGDTQYF,TGCGCCAGTTCTCCCCTTGCCTCAGCGGCCAGGGGTGATACGCAGTATTTT
TRBV11-2,-,TRBJ2-3,TRBD1,CASSPQGATDTQYF,TGTGCCAGCAGCCCCCAGGGGGCTACAGATACGCAGTATTTT
TRBV18,-,TRBJ2-5,TRBD1,CASSPRDRDETQYF,TGTGCCAGCTCACCTCGGGACAGGGATGAGACCCAGTACTTC
TRBV9,-,TRBJ1-6,-,CASSVAVDSPLHF,TGTGCCAGCAGCGTAGCGGTGGATTCACCCCTCCACTTT
TRBV20-1,-,TRBJ1-6,-,CSASEGQYNSPLHF,TGCAGTGCTAGTGAAGGACAGTATAATTCACCCCTCCACTTT
TRBV6-5,-,TRBJ1-2,TRBD1,CASSYQGAFPEYGYTF,TGTGCCAGCAGTTATCAGGGGGCCTTTCCGGAATATGGCTACACCTTC
TRBV18,-,TRBJ2-1,-,CASSLRDNDEQFF,TGTGCCAGCTCACTCCGGGACAACGATGAGCAGTTCTTC